The clone carrying this TCR beta chain was picked up many times. Its antigen remains unknown. TCR cDNA was made by 5'RACE template switching, adding a universal primer site and UMIs. TCRdb re-derived calls from the 5' RACE reads in MiXCR, one entry per CDR3 protein. The table lists 500,000 to 650,000 distinct CDR3 sequences, 9% to 15% of them singletons, with about 15% in the top ten. These data are taken from a study of T cells after yellow fever vaccination. Across the whole study: For low cell numbers, libraries were made with SMART-Seq v4 Ultra Low Input.

Overall study results and limits: Clonotypes shared by both compartments, CD4 and CD8, made up a small share. Most clones from primary vaccination resurfaced after the booster (approximately 95% CD4, over 75% CD8).

Sequencing used PBMCs, obtained on the day of the yellow fever booster vaccination. This receptor was identified in a man in his thirties or forties who received the YFV17D yellow fever vaccine.

The CDR3 spells CASSLSQGRNEAFF. DNA for the CDR3: TGTGCCAGCAGTTTATCACAGGGGAGAAATGAAGCTTTCTTT. The chain recombines TRBV12-3 or TRBV12-4 with TRBJ1-1; 7 bases match TRBD1. This CDR3 comprises 14 residues. V was clipped by 2 bases and J by 7 bases; unmatched bases: 7.